This T cell receptor (beta chain) was sequenced in a study of neurological immune-mediated disorders. General study points: Patients with HTLV-1-associated myelopathy showed the most TCR clonal expansion. Those with multiple sclerosis showed the least, falling below healthy controls. None of the CDR3 amino acid sequences of expanded clones were shared across subjects, and this suggested private repertoires in all groups.

From the 5' RACE reads, TCRdb called clonotypes with MiXCR, one entry per CDR3 protein. In the table there are about 36,000 distinct CDR3 sequences, around 10% of which are singletons. The sample holds many counts of this clonotype. Its antigen is not identified. Documented time point: technical triplicate 1. Germline CDR1 and CDR2: DFQATT and SNEGSKA (reference sequence). The CDR3 is made up of 16 amino acids. After removal of 3 bases from V and 12 bases from J, the junction contained 19 bases not matched to a gene. The source is a man in his fifties or sixties with HTLV-1-associated myelopathy (HAM/TSP). Sequencing was done on a sample of PBMCs. The chain uses TRBV20-1 and TRBJ2-1; TRBD2 aligns across 8 bases. CDR3 sequence reads: CSASGVSWRGALGQFF. CDR3 nucleotides: TGCAGTGCTAGTGGGGTTTCTTGGCGGGGGGCCCTCGGGCAGTTCTTC.